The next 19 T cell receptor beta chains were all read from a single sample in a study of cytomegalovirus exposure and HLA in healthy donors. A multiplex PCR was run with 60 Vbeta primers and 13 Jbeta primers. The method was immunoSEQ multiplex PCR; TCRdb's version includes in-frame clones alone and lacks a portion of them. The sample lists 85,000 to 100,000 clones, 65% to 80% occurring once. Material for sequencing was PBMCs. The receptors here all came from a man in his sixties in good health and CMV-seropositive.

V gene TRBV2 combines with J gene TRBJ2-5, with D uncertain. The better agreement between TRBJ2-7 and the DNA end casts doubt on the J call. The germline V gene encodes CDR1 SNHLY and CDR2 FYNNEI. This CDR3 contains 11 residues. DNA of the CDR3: TGTGCCAGCAGTCAGGTAAACGAGCAGTACTTC. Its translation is CASSQVNEQYF.

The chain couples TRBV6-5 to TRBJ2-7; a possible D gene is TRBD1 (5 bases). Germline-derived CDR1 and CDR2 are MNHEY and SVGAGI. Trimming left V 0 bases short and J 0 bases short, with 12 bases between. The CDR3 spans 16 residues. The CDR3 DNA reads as TGTGCCAGCAGTTACTCTACTCTGACAGCCTCCTACGAGCAGTACTTC. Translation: CASSYSTLTASYEQYF.

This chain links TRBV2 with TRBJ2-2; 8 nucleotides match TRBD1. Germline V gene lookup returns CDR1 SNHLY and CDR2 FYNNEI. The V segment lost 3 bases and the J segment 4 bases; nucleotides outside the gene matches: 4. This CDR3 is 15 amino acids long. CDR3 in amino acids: CASSEQQGGTGELFF. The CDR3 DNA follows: TGTGCCAGCAGTGAGCAACAGGGGGGCACCGGGGAGCTGTTTTTT.

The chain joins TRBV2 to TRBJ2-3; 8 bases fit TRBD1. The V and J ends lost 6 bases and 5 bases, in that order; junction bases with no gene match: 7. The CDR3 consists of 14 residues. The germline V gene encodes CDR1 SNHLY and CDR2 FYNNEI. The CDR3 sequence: CASRDRGREDTQYF. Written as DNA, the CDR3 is TGTGCCAGCAGAGACAGGGGACGGGAAGATACGCAGTATTTT.

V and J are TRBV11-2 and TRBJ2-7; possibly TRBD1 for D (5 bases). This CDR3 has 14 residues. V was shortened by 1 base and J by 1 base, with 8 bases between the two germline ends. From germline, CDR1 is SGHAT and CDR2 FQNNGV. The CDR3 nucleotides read TGTGCCAGCAGCTTAGGGGGCAGATCCTACGAGCAGTACTTC. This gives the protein CASSLGGRSYEQYF.

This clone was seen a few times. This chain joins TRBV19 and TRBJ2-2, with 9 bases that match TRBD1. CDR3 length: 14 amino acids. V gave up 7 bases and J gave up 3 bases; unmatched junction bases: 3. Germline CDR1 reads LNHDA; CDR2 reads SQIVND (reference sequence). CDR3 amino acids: CASIDRGDTGELFF. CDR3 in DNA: TGTGCCAGTATAGACAGGGGGGACACCGGGGAGCTGTTTTTT.

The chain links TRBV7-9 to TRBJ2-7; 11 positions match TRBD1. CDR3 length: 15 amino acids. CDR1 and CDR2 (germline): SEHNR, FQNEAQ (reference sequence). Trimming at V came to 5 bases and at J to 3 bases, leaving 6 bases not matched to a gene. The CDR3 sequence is CASSPPDRGLYEQYF. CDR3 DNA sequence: TGTGCCAGCAGCCCCCCGGACAGGGGGCTCTACGAGCAGTACTTC.

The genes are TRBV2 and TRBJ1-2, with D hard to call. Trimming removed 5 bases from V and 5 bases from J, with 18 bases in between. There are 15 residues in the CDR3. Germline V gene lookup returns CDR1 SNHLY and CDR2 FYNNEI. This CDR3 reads CASSFTADPAYGYTF. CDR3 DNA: TGTGCCAGCAGTTTTACTGCGGATCCAGCGTATGGCTACACCTTC.

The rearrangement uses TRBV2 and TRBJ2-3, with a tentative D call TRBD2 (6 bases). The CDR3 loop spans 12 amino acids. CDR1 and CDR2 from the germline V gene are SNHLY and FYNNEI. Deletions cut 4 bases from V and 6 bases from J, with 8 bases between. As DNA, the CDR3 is TGTGCCAGCAGTGCGGGGGTTGATACGCAGTATTTT. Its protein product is CASSAGVDTQYF.

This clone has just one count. In DNA, the CDR3 is TGTGCCAGCAGCTCCCGGGACAGGGTCAACAATGAGCAGTTCTTC. Its protein product is CASSSRDRVNNEQFF. The chain combines TRBV7-2 with TRBJ2-1; 9 nucleotides line up with TRBD1. The J segment lost 5 bases and the V segment lost 4 bases, leaving 6 bases of the junction unmatched. The germline V gene encodes CDR1 SGHTA and CDR2 FQGNSA. CDR3 length equals 15 residues.

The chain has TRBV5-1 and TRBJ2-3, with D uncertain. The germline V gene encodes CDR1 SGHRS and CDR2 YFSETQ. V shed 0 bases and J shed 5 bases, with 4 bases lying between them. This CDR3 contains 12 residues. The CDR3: CASSLAIDTQYF. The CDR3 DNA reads TGCGCCAGCAGCTTGGCTATAGATACGCAGTATTTT.

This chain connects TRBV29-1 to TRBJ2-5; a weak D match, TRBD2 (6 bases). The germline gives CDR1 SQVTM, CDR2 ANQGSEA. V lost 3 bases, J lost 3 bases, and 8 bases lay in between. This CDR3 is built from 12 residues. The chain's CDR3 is CSVDRGEETQYF. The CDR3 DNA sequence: TGCAGCGTTGATCGCGGGGAAGAGACCCAGTACTTC.

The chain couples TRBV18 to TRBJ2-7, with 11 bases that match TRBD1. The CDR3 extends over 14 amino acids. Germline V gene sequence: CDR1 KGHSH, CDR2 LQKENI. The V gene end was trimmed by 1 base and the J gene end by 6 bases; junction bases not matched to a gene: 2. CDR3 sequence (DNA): TGTGCCAGCTCACCACTGGGGACAGGGGGCGAGCAGTACTTC. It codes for CASSPLGTGGEQYF.

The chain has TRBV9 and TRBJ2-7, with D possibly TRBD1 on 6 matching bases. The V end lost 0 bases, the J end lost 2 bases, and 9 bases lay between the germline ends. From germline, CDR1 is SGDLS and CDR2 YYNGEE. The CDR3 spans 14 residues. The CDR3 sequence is CASSVGAGAYEQYF. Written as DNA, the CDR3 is TGTGCCAGCAGCGTAGGGGCAGGGGCCTACGAGCAGTACTTC.

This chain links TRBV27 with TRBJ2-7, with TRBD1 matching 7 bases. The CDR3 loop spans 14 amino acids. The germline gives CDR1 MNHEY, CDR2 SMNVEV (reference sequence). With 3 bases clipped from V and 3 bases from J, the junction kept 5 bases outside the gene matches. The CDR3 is CASSFGAGGYEQYF. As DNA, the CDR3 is TGTGCCAGCAGTTTTGGTGCAGGGGGCTACGAGCAGTACTTC.

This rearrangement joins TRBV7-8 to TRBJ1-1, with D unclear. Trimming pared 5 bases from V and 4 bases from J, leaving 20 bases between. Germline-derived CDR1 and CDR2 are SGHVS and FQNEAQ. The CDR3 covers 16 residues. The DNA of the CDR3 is TGTGCCAGCAGCCCCCCCCTGGAGGTGCGTAGCACTGAAGCTTTCTTT. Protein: CASSPPLEVRSTEAFF.

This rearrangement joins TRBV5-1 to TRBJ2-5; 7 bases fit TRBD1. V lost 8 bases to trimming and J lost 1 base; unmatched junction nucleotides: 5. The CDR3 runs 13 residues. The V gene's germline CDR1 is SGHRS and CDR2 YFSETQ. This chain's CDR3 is CASYRDSQETQYF. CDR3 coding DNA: TGCGCCAGTTACCGGGACAGCCAAGAGACCCAGTACTTC. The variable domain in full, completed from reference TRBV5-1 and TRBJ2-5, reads KAGVTQTPRYLIKTRGQQVTLSCSPISGHRSVSWYQQTPGQGLQFLFEYFSETQRNKGNFPGRFSGRQFSNSRSEMNVSTLELGDSALYLCASYRDSQETQYFGPGTRLLVL.

CDR3 in amino acids: CATSSQTGADTIYF. In DNA, the CDR3 is TGTGCCACCAGCTCCCAGACAGGGGCGGACACCATATATTTT. The gene calls are TRBV15 and TRBJ1-3; 8 positions match TRBD1. The CDR3 covers 14 residues. V was clipped by 5 bases and J by 8 bases; unmatched bases: 8. Germline CDR1 and CDR2: LNHNV and YYDKDF (reference sequence).

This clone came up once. The CDR3 protein is CASSFGGIHTEAFF. As DNA, the CDR3 is TGTGCCAGCAGCTTCGGGGGAATTCACACTGAAGCTTTCTTT. This chain links TRBV5-4 with TRBJ1-1; a weak D match, TRBD1 (5 bases). CDR1 SGHNT and CDR2 YYREEE come from the germline V gene (reference sequence). The CDR3 spans 14 residues. V was shortened by 2 bases and J by 3 bases, with 11 bases between the two germline ends.